A single sample is the source of the 12 T cell receptor beta chains below, sequenced in a study of regulatory T cells in long-lasting Graves disease. Building of the TCR beta libraries involved iRepertoire HTBI primers and Arm-PCR of CDR3 regions. TCRdb used MiXCR to reprocess the multiplex PCR reads, holding one entry per CDR3 protein. The repertoire holds fewer than 550,000 distinct CDR3 sequences, with approximately 16% as singletons. The time point is: newly diagnosed GD, antithyroid drugs for less than 3 months. PBMC RNA served as the TCR library source. This sample was also put to use in a study of T cells in Graves' hyperthyroidism and ophthalmopathy.

Sequenced material: peripheral blood mononuclear cells (PBMCs), taken at new diagnosis, from a patient treated with antithyroid drugs. The receptors come from a woman in her forties or fifties with Graves disease.

This clonotype was recorded at least ten times. The V gene is TRBV20-1, the J gene TRBJ1-6, with a tentative D call TRBD1 (5 bases). Germline V gene lookup returns CDR1 DFQATT and CDR2 SNEGSKA (reference sequence). CDR3 size: 14 residues. The V end was cut by 6 bases, the J end by 9 bases, with 18 bases between. CDR3 sequence: CSAMLGTQGSPLHF. The CDR3 bases are TGCAGTGCCATGCTGGGGACCCAGGGTTCACCCCTCCACTTT.

A few counts support this clonotype. V and J are TRBV6-2 or TRBV6-3 and TRBJ1-6; D ambiguous. Germline CDR1 reads MNHEY; CDR2 reads SVGEGT. The CDR3 is 15 residues long. Trimming removed 4 bases from V and 2 bases from J, with 9 bases in between. CDR3 nucleotide sequence: TGTGCCAGCAGTTTCAGAAACACCTATAATTCACCCCTCCACTTT. Translation gives CASSFRNTYNSPLHF.

This clonotype was observed at least ten times. The chain carries TRBV12-5 and TRBJ2-2, with a possible D match to TRBD2 (5 bases). The CDR3 spans 11 residues. Trimming cost V 8 bases and J 8 bases, with 9 bases left between them. Germline CDR1 is LGHNT and CDR2 is FRNRAP. The CDR3: CASRGGGELFF. In DNA form, the CDR3 reads TGTGCTAGTCGGGGTGGAGGGGAGCTGTTTTTT.

The CDR3 region has the DNA TGTGCCAGCAGCTTGGAGGCCACTGAAGCTTTCTTT. Translation: CASSLEATEAFF. The chain uses TRBV5-4 and TRBJ1-1; D ambiguous. Germline CDR1 reads SGHNT; CDR2 reads YYREEE (reference sequence). This CDR3 is 12 amino acids long. Trimming pared 0 bases from V and 4 bases from J, leaving 4 bases between.

This clonotype appeared many times. The chain combines TRBV5-1 with TRBJ1-6; TRBD1 matches at 7 bases. The CDR3 extends over 14 amino acids. Germline CDR1 reads SGHRS; CDR2 reads YFSETQ. Trimming cost V 2 bases and J 8 bases; bases outside gene matches: 4. CDR3 in amino acids: CASSLQGIDSPLHF. The CDR3, as DNA: TGCGCCAGCAGCTTACAGGGGATCGATTCACCCCTCCACTTT.

This clonotype was picked up many times. The chain carries TRBV3-1 and TRBJ1-1, with D possibly matching TRBD1 (5 bases). The CDR3 is 17 residues long. From germline, CDR1 is LGHDT and CDR2 YNNKEL (reference sequence). With 0 bases removed from V and 1 base from J, the gap between germline ends came to 15 bases. The CDR3 DNA sequence: TGTGCCAGCAGCCAAGAAAATACACAGGAGCCGAACACTGAAGCTTTCTTT. Protein product: CASSQENTQEPNTEAFF.

This clonotype was picked up many times. The V gene is TRBV6-9, the J gene TRBJ2-7, with 10 bases identical to TRBD2. The trim removed 2 bases at V and 6 bases at J, leaving 4 bases unmatched. This CDR3 spans 14 amino acids. Germline CDR1 MNHGY, CDR2 SVAAGI. CDR3 loop: CASSYSGGAAEQYF. CDR3 sequence (DNA): TGTGCCAGCAGTTATAGCGGGGGGGCCGCCGAGCAGTACTTC.

Only a few counts were recorded for this clonotype. The chain employs TRBV9 and TRBJ1-2; D is possibly TRBD1 (6 bases). CDR1 is SGDLS, CDR2 YYNGEE, per germline. Trimming took 0 bases from V and 1 from J, leaving 7 bases between them. CDR3 size: 14 residues. CDR3 in amino acids: CASSVEGGNYGYTF. The CDR3 DNA follows: TGTGCCAGCAGCGTAGAAGGGGGTAACTATGGCTACACCTTC.

This clonotype turned up a few times. The CDR3 DNA reads as TGTGCCAGCTTAAAACAGGGGTCAGACCACTATGGCTACACCTTC. Its translation: CASLKQGSDHYGYTF. The chain combines TRBV27 with TRBJ1-2; 7 bases agree with TRBD1. The CDR3 extends over 15 amino acids. Unmatched junction bases numbered 12, after V lost 8 bases and J lost 3 bases. Germline V gives CDR1 MNHEY, CDR2 SMNVEV (reference sequence).

This clonotype was recorded a few times. Here the CDR3 reads CATSRDKSPSSTYEQYF. CDR3 nucleotide sequence: TGTGCCACCAGCAGAGATAAGTCCCCGAGCTCCACCTACGAGCAGTACTTC. The chain carries TRBV15 and TRBJ2-7, with no clear D. Germline values: CDR1 LNHNV, CDR2 YYDKDF (reference sequence). Deletions cut 0 bases from V and 2 bases from J, with 17 bases between. This CDR3 is 17 amino acids long.

For this clonotype: A read error is possible here, since a much larger clone lies one base away. The chain employs TRBV6-1 and TRBJ1-5; weak D call: TRBD1 (5 bases). Germline V gene sequence: CDR1 MNHNS, CDR2 SASEGT. Trimming removed 4 bases from V and 2 bases from J, with 18 bases in between. This CDR3 region has 17 residues. The DNA for the CDR3 is TGTGCCAGCAGTGGCCCGAGACGGGGCGCGGGCAATCAGCCCCAGCATTTT. This encodes CASSGPRRGAGNQPQHF.

In this sample, this clonotype turned up many times. CDR3 sequence (DNA): TGTGCCAGCAGTCAACCCCGGGACAGGGGAAACATTCAGTACTTC. This translates into CASSQPRDRGNIQYF. V and J are TRBV6-2 or TRBV6-3 and TRBJ2-4; 10 bases match TRBD1. The length of the CDR3 is 15 residues. CDR1 is MNHEY and CDR2 is SVGEGT in the germline V gene. Unmatched junction bases numbered 7, after V lost 5 bases and J lost 6 bases.